The source of this T cell receptor (beta chain) is a study of cytomegalovirus exposure and HLA in healthy donors. Looking at the study overall: When 300 to 500 donors were genotyped, 81% of them were found to fall in the Caucasian-associated ancestry cluster.

The CDR3 length is 17 residues. The germline V gene encodes CDR1 SGHTA and CDR2 FQGTGA. The V gene end was trimmed by 5 bases and the J gene end by 2 bases; junction bases not matched to a gene: 9. Primers: 60 Vbeta forward and 13 Jbeta reverse. Sequencing was performed with immunoSEQ multiplex PCR; in TCRdb, only in-frame clones are kept and a portion is missing. The sample lists around 200,000 clones; around four fifths were seen once. The TCR was taken from a woman aged 40 to 50 in good health and CMV-seronegative. Sequenced sample: PBMCs. The rearrangement joins TRBV7-3 to TRBJ2-3; 11 bases are a match to TRBD2. The CDR3 DNA is TGTGCCAGCAGCCCCCGCGAACTAGCGGGAGCCACAGATACGCAGTATTTT. Amino acid sequence: CASSPRELAGATDTQYF.